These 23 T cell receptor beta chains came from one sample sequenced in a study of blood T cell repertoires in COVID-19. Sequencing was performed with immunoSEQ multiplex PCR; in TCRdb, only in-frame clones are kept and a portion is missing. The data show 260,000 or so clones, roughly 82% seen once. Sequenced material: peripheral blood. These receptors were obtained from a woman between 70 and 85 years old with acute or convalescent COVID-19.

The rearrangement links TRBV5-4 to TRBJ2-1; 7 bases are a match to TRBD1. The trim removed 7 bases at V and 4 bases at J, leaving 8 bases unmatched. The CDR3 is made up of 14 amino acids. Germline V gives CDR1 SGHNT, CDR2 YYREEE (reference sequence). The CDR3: CASRPGQAYNEQFF. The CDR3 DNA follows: TGTGCCAGCCGTCCCGGACAGGCGTACAATGAGCAGTTCTTC. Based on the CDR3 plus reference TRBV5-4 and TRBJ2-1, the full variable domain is ETGVTQSPTHLIKTRGQQVTLRCSSQSGHNTVSWYQQALGQGPQFIFQYYREEENGRGNFPPRFSGLQFPNYSSELNVNALELDDSALYLCASRPGQAYNEQFFGPGTRLTVL.

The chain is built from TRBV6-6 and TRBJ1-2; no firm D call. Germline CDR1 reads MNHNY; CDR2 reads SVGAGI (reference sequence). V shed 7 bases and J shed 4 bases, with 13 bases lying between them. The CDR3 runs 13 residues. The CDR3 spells CASTLLEFYGYTF. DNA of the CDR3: TGTGCCAGCACCTTACTGGAGTTCTATGGCTACACCTTC.

The CDR3 DNA reads TGTGCCAGCAGCTTCCAGGGCAATCAGCCCCAGCATTTT. The encoded protein is CASSFQGNQPQHF. The rearrangement links TRBV5-6 to TRBJ1-5; no reliable D call. The CDR3 covers 13 residues. Trimming shortened V by 2 bases and J by 2 bases, and 5 bases separated the two germline ends. The germline V gene has CDR1 SGHDT and CDR2 YYEEEE. The whole variable domain, remainder taken from reference TRBV5-6 and TRBJ1-5, is DAGVTQSPTHLIKTRGQQVTLRCSPKSGHDTVSWYQQALGQGPQFIFQYYEEEERQRGNFPDRFSGHQFPNYSSELNVNALLLGDSALYLCASSFQGNQPQHFGDGTRLSIL.

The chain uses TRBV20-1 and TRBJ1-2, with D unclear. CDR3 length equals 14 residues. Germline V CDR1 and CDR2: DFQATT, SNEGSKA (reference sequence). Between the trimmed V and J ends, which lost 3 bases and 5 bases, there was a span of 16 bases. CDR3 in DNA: TGCAGTGCTAGTGGAGGCCCTACTATTTATGGCTACACCTTC. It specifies CSASGGPTIYGYTF.

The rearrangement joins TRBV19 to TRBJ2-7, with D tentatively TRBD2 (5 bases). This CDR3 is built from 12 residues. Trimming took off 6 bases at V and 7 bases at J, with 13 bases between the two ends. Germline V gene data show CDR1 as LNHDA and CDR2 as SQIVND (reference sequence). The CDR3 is CASRTQTGEQYF. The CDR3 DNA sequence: TGTGCCAGTAGAACCCAGACGGGGGAGCAGTACTTC.

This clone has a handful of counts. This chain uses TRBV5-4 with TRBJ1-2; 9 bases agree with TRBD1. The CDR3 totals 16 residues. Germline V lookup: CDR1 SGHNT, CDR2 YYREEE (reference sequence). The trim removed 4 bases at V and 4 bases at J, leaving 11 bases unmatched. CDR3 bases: TGTGCCAGCAGCCTCGAAACAGGGGGCAATCTCTATGGCTACACCTTC. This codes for CASSLETGGNLYGYTF.

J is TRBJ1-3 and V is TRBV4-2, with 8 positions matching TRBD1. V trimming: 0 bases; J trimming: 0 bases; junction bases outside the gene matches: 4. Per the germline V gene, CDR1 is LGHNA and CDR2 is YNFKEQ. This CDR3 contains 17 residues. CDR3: CASSQDQGQASGNTIYF. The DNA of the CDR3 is TGTGCCAGCAGCCAAGATCAGGGACAGGCCTCTGGAAACACCATATATTTT.

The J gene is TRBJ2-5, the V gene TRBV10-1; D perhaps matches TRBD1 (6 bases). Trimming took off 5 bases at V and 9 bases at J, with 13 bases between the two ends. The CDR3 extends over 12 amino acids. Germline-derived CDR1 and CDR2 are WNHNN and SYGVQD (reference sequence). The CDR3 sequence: CASSPNRVAQYF. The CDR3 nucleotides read TGCGCCAGCAGTCCGAACAGGGTAGCCCAGTACTTC.

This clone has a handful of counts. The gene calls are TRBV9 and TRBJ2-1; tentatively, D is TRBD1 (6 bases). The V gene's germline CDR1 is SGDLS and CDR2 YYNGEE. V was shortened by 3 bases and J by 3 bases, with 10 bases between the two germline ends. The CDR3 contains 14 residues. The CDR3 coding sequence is TGTGCCAGCAGCGAGCGGACAGTCTACAATGAGCAGTTCTTC. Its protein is CASSERTVYNEQFF. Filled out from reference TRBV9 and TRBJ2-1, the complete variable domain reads DSGVTQTPKHLITATGQRVTLRCSPRSGDLSVYWYQQSLDQGLQFLIQYYNGEERAKGNILERFSAQQFPDLHSELNLSSLELGDSALYFCASSERTVYNEQFFGPGTRLTVL.

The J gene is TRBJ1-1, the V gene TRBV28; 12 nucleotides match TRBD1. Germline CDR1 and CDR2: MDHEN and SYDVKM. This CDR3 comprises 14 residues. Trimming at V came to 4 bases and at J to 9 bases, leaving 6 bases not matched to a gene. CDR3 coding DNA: TGTGCCAGCAGTTGGGACAGGGGGCGGCCAAAAGCTTTCTTT. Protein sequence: CASSWDRGRPKAFF.

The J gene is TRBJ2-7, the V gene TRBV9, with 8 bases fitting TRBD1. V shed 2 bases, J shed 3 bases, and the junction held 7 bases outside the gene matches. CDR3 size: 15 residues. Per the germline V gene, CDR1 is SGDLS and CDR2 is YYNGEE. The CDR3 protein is CASSVGQGNNYEQYF. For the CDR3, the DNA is TGTGCCAGCAGCGTCGGACAGGGAAATAACTACGAGCAGTACTTC.

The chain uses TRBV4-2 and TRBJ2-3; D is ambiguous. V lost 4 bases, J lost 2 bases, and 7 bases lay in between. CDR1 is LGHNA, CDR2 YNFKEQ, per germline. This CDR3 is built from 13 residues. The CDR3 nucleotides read TGTGCCAGCAGCCGAACATTCACAGATACGCAGTATTTT. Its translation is CASSRTFTDTQYF.

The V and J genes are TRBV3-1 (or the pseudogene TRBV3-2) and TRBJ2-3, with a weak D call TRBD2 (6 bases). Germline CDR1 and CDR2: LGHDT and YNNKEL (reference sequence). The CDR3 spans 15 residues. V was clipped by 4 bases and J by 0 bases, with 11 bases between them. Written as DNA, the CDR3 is TGTGCCAGCAGCCCCGGCGGGACTAGCACAGATACGCAGTATTTT. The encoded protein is CASSPGGTSTDTQYF.

CDR3 protein: CATSDLTGVEGYTF. The CDR3 DNA reads as TGTGCCACCAGTGATTTGACAGGGGTTGAGGGCTACACCTTC. V gene TRBV24-1 combines with J gene TRBJ1-2, with 7 bases aligning to TRBD1. The CDR3 runs 14 residues. Germline trimming cut 0 bases from V and 8 bases from J; bases unmatched to any gene: 5. Germline values: CDR1 KGHDR, CDR2 SFDVKD.

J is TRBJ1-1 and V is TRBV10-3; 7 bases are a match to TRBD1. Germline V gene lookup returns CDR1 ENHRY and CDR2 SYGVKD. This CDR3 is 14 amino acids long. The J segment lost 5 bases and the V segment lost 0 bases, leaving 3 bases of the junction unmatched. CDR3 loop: CAISESTGFTEAFF. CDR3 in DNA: TGTGCCATCAGTGAGTCGACAGGGTTTACTGAAGCTTTCTTT.

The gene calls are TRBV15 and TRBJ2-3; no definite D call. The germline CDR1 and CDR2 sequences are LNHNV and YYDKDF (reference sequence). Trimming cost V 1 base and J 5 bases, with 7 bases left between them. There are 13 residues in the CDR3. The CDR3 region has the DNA TGTGCCACCAGCAGAGTTTTAGAAGATACGCAGTATTTT. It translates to CATSRVLEDTQYF.

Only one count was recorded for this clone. In nucleotides, the CDR3 is TGTGCCAGCAGTGATCCGGACAGTTATGGCTACACCTTC. Its translation is CASSDPDSYGYTF. The genes are TRBV6-1 and TRBJ1-2, with TRBD1 as a possible D gene (6 bases). Germline V CDR1 and CDR2: MNHNS, SASEGT. Trimming stripped 3 bases from V and 5 bases from J, with 10 bases between. This CDR3 has 13 residues.

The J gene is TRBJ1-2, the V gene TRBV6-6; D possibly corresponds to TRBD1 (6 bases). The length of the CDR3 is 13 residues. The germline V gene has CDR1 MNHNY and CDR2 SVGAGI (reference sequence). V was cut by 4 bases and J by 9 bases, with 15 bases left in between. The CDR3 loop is CASSSGTSRSYTF. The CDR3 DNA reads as TGTGCCAGCAGTTCCGGGACATCGAGGAGCTACACCTTC.

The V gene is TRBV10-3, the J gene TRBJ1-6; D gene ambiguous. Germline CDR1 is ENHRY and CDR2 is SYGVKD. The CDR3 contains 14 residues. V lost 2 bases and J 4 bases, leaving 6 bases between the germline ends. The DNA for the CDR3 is TGTGCCATCAGTGAGACAGCTTATAATTCACCCCTCCACTTT. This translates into CAISETAYNSPLHF.

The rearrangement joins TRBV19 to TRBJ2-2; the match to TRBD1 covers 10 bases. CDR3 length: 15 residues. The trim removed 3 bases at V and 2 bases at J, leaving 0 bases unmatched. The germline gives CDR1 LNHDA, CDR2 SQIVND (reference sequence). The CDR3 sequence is CASSMTGGNTGELFF. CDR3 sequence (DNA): TGTGCCAGTAGTATGACAGGGGGCAACACCGGGGAGCTGTTTTTT.

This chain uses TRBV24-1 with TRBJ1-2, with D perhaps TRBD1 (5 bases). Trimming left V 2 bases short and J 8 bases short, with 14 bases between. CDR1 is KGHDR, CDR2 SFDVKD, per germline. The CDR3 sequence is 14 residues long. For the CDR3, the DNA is TGTGCCACCAGTGATTCCTTTCAGGGAGGAGGCTACACCTTC. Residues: CATSDSFQGGGYTF.

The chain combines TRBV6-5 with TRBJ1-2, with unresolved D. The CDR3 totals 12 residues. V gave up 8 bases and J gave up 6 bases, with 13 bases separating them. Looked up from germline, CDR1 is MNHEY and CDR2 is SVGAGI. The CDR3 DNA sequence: TGTGCCAGCCCGACGACGGAGGATGGCTACACCTTC. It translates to CASPTTEDGYTF.

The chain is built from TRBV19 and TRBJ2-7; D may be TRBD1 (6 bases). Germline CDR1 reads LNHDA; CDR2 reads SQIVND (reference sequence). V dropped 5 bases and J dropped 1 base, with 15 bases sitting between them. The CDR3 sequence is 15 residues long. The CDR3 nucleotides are TGTGCCAGTAGTGGAAACAGGGTAAGGTCCTACGAGCAGTACTTC. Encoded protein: CASSGNRVRSYEQYF.